Listed below are T cell receptor beta chains from one sample, sequenced in a study of cytomegalovirus exposure and HLA in healthy donors. Some clones are missing from TCRdb's copy, which holds only in-frame ones; the method was immunoSEQ multiplex PCR. The top ten clones hold roughly 3% of a sample with 110,000 or so clones, 75% of them seen once. Sequenced material: PBMCs. These receptors originate from a woman in her thirties or forties in good health and CMV-seropositive. CDR3s include the opening cysteine and the closing phenylalanine or tryptophan. The D gene is left open where the match is weak. Expanded clones get a size class; other rows say once, few or many, or leave the size out.

TRBV4-3	TRBD2	TRBJ2-1	.	18	TGCGCCAGCAGCCAAGGACTAGCGGGACATAACTCCTACAATGAGCAGTTCTTC	CASSQGLAGHNSYNEQFF
TRBV19	.	TRBJ1-4	once	14	TGTGCCAGTAAAAGGTGGGGCGCTTTTGAAAAACTGTTTTTT	CASKRWGAFEKLFF
TRBV4-2	TRBD1	TRBJ1-2	.	15	TGTGCCAGCAGCCCCCCGGGGACAGACGCCTATGGCTACACCTTC	CASSPPGTDAYGYTF
TRBV20-1	.	TRBJ2-7	.	11	TGCAGTGCTAGACAGGGGTACGAGCAGTACTTC	CSARQGYEQYF
TRBV29-1	TRBD2	TRBJ2-1	.	14	TGCAGCGTAGGGGAGGGCCCCTTTTACAATGAGCAGTTCTTC	CSVGEGPFYNEQFF
TRBV29-1	TRBD1	TRBJ1-5	.	14	TGCAGCGCACGGGGACAGGGGGCCAATCAGCCCCAGCATTTT	CSARGQGANQPQHF
TRBV5-1	.	TRBJ1-2	.	14	TGCGCCAGCAGCTTGGATCCAGGGGACTATGGCTACACCTTC	CASSLDPGDYGYTF
TRBV5-1	TRBD1	TRBJ1-2	.	14	TGCGCCAGCAGCTGGGACAGCGCTGTCTATGGCTACACCTTC	CASSWDSAVYGYTF
TRBV9	.	TRBJ2-7	few	15	TGTGCCAGCAGCGTAGGCCCCAGGACTTCCTACGAGCAGTACTTC	CASSVGPRTSYEQYF
TRBV30	.	TRBJ1-4	.	15	TGTGCCTGGAAACAGGGCTCAGGGGTTTGGGAAAAACTGTTTTTT	CAWKQGSGVWEKLFF
TRBV30	TRBD2	TRBJ2-5	.	14	TGTGCCTGGCAGCTAGCGGGAGGCACTACGGAGCAGTACTTC	CAWQLAGGTTEQYF
TRBV7-2	.	TRBJ2-2	.	17	TGTGCCAGCAGCTTACTAAGGGACACGCTGGGGCCCGGGGAGCTGTTTTTT	CASSLLRDTLGPGELFF
TRBV29-1	.	TRBJ2-1	.	12	TGCAGCGTTTGGGCAACCTACAATGAGCAGTTCTTC	CSVWATYNEQFF
TRBV19	.	TRBJ2-3	.	15	TGTGCCAGTAGTCCCGGGGTTCCCCTCACAGATACGCAGTATTTT	CASSPGVPLTDTQYF
TRBV5-1	TRBD1	TRBJ2-5	.	17	TGCGCCAGCAGCGATCAACAGGGGTCAGGGGGCCAAGAGACCCAGTACTTC	CASSDQQGSGGQETQYF
TRBV9	.	TRBJ2-1	once	18	TGTGCCAGCAGCGTCCAGGCATCGGCGGGGTCTATCTACAATGAGCAGTTCTTC	CASSVQASAGSIYNEQFF
TRBV5-4	TRBD1	TRBJ1-1	.	14	TGTGCCAGCAGCTCGACAGGGAGTGGCACTGAAGCTTTCTTT	CASSSTGSGTEAFF
TRBV6-5	.	TRBJ2-1	.	14	TGTGCCAGCAGGTATACAGGTCCGGCAAATGAGCAGTTCTTC	CASRYTGPANEQFF
TRBV5-6	.	TRBJ2-1	.	16	TGTGCCAGCAGCTTGGATAGGGGGGGCTCCTACAATGAGCAGTTCTTC	CASSLDRGGSYNEQFF
TRBV29-1	TRBD1	TRBJ1-2	.	13	TGCAGCGTAGGACAGGGGGGAAGCTATGGCTACACCTTC	CSVGQGGSYGYTF
TRBV4-1	.	TRBJ2-1	.	14	TGCGCCAGCAGCGGCGACAGCTCGGACAATGAGCAGTTCTTC	CASSGDSSDNEQFF
TRBV2	TRBD1	TRBJ1-4	.	16	TGTGCCAGCAGTAAATTTGCCGGGACAGGTTATGAAAAACTGTTTTTT	CASSKFAGTGYEKLFF
TRBV6-6	TRBD1	TRBJ2-2	.	14	TGTGCCAGCAGGTTAAACAGGGGGCCCGGGGAGCTGTTTTTT	CASRLNRGPGELFF
TRBV6-4	.	TRBJ2-2	few	14	TGTGCCAGCAGTGACGGACAGAACACCGGGGAGCTGTTTTTT	CASSDGQNTGELFF
TRBV11-1	.	TRBJ2-1	.	15	TGTGCCAGCACCCAAGGGGGAATGGCCTACAATGAGCAGTTCTTC	CASTQGGMAYNEQFF
TRBV4-3	TRBD1	TRBJ1-1	few	15	TGCGCCAGCAGCCAAGGCAGGGGGGTGCACACTGAAGCTTTCTTT	CASSQGRGVHTEAFF
TRBV7-9	TRBD2	TRBJ2-5	.	15	TGTGCCAGCAGCTTAGGCGGGAGGAGACAAGAGACCCAGTACTTC	CASSLGGRRQETQYF
TRBV5-5	.	TRBJ1-1	.	12	TGTGCCAGCAGCTTTGGAGGGACTGAAGCTTTCTTT	CASSFGGTEAFF
TRBV6-6	.	TRBJ1-1	.	16	TGTGCCAGCACTCCTAACCCTGGGGCTTCAAACACTGAAGCTTTCTTT	CASTPNPGASNTEAFF
TRBV6-1	.	TRBJ1-4	few	12	TGTGCCAGCCAGTTCCCCGATGAAAAACTGTTTTTT	CASQFPDEKLFF
TRBV4-1	.	TRBJ1-1	few	15	TGCGCCAGCAGCCAAGTGACAGGAGGTCACACTGAAGCTTTCTTT	CASSQVTGGHTEAFF
TRBV6-5	.	TRBJ2-5	.	14	TGTGCCAGCAGTACCCGGGAGTTCCAAGAGACCCAGTACTTC	CASSTREFQETQYF
TRBV13	.	TRBJ1-1	.	14	TGTGCCAGCAGCCCTAGTAGTCTGAACACTGAAGCTTTCTTT	CASSPSSLNTEAFF
TRBV6-5	.	TRBJ1-1	few	13	TGTGCCAGCAGTTACTCCGGCGGCGGTGAAGCTTTCTTT	CASSYSGGGEAFF
TRBV2	.	TRBJ2-3	few	14	TGTGCCAGAGTTGAGCGTAAAGGAACAGATACGCAGTATTTT	CARVERKGTDTQYF
TRBV15	.	TRBJ1-1	few	16	TGTGCCACCAGCAGGTTCCCCATCGGGGTGAACACTGAAGCTTTCTTT	CATSRFPIGVNTEAFF
TRBV28	.	TRBJ1-5	.	12	TGTGCCAGCAGTTTCACTTCTCAGCCCCAGCATTTT	CASSFTSQPQHF
TRBV27	TRBD1	TRBJ1-2	.	16	TGTGCCAGCAGTACACAATACCGACAGGGGCGATATGGCTACACCTTC	CASSTQYRQGRYGYTF
TRBV10-3	TRBD1	TRBJ1-2	.	15	TGTGCCATCAGTGAGCCACAGGGGGTGGTCTATGGCTACACCTTC	CAISEPQGVVYGYTF
TRBV7-2	TRBD1	TRBJ1-2	.	13	TGTGCCAGCACCCGACAGGGGGCGGATGGCTACACCTTC	CASTRQGADGYTF
TRBV11-1	.	TRBJ2-6	few	15	TGTGCCAGCAGCGAGAGGTTCTCTGGGGCCAACGTCCTGACTTTC	CASSERFSGANVLTF
TRBV5-1	.	TRBJ1-1	.	14	TGCGCCAGCAGCTTGGACATGACGAGGGCCGAAGCTTTCTTT	CASSLDMTRAEAFF
TRBV5-1	.	TRBJ2-1	.	15	TGCGCCAGCAGCTCTAGCGTTGGGGGCTACAATGAGCAGTTCTTC	CASSSSVGGYNEQFF
TRBV7-8	TRBD1	TRBJ1-2	.	15	TGTGCCAGCAGCATTACTCGGACAGGGTTGAATGGCTACACCTTC	CASSITRTGLNGYTF
TRBV5-6	.	TRBJ1-1	few	12	TGTGCCAGCAGCTTGGGAGTGATTGAAGCTTTCTTT	CASSLGVIEAFF